One T cell receptor (beta chain) is described in this entry. Its antigen is unknown. Primers: 60 Vbeta forward and 13 Jbeta reverse. Using immunoSEQ multiplex PCR, the repertoire was profiled, and TCRdb retains in-frame clones only, with some absent. The sample holds 150,000 or so clones, about 85% seen once. The source of the sample is a study of cytomegalovirus exposure and HLA in healthy donors. Across the whole study: Falling in the Caucasian-associated ancestry cluster were about 83% of about 400 genotyped donors. Study-level findings and limits: Later genetic work tied a missense DCLRE1C variant to beta-chain V and J trimming.

The V gene's germline CDR1 is WNHNN and CDR2 SYGVQD (reference sequence). Trimming took 4 bases from V and 3 from J; bases not matched to a gene: 3. The CDR3 spans 14 residues. Sequencing was performed on PBMCs. The clonotype was recovered from a man younger than 40 in good health and CMV-seropositive. The chain couples TRBV10-1 to TRBJ1-5; 7 bases agree with TRBD1. The CDR3 nucleotides read TGCGCCAGCAGTGCGACAGGGAACAATCAGCCCCAGCATTTT. The encoded protein is CASSATGNNQPQHF.